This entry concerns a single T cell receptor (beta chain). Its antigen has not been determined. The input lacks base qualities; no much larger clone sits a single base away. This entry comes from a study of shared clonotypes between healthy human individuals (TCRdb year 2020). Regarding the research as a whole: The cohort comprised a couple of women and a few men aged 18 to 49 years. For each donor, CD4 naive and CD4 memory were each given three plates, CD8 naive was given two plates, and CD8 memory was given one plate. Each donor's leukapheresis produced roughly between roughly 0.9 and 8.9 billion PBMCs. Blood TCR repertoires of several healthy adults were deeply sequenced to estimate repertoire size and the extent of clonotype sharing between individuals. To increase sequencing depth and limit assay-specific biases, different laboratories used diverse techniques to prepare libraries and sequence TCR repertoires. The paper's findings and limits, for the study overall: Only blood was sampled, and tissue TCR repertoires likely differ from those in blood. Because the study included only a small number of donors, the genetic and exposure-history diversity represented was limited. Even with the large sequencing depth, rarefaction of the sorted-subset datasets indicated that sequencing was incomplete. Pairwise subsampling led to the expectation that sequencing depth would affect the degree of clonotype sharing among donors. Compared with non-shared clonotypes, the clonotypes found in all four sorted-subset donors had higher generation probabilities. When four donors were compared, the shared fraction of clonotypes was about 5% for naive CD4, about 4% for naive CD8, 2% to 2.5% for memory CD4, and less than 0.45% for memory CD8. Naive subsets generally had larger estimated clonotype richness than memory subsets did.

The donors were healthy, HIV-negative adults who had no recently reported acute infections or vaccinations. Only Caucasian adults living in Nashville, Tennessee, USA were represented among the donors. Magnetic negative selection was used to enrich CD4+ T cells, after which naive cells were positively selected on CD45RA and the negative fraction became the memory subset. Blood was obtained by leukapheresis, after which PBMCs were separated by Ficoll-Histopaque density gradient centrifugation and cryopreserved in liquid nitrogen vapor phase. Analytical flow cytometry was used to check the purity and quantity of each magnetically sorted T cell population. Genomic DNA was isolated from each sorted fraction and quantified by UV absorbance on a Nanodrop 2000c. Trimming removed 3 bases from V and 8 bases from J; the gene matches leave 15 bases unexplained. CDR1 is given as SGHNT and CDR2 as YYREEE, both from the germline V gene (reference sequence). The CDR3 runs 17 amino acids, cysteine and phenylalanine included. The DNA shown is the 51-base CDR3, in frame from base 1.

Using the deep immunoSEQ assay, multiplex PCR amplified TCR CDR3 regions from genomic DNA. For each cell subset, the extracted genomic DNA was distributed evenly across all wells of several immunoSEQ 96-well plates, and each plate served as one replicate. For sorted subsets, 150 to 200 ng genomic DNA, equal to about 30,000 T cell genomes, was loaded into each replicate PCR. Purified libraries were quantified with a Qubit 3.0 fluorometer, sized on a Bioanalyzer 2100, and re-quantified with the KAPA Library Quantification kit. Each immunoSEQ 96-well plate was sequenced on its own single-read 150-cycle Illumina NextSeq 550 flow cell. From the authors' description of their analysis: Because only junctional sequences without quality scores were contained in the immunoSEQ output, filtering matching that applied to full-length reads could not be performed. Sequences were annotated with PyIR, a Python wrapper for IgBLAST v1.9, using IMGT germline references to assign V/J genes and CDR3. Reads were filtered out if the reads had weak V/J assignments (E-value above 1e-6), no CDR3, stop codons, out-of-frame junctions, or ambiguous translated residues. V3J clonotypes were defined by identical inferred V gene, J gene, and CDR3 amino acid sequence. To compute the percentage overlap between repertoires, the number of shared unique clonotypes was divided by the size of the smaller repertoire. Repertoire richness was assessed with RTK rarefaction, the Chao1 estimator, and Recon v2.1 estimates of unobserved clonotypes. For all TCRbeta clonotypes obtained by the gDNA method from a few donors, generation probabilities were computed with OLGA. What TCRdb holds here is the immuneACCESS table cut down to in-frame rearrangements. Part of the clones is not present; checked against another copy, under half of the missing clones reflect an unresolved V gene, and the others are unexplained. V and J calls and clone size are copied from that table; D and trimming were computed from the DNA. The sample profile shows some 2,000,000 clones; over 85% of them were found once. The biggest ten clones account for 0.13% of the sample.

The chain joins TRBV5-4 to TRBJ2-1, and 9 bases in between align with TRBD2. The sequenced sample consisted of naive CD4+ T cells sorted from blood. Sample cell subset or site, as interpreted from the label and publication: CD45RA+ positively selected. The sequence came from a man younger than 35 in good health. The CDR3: CASSSNKAGGPVDEQFF. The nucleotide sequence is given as TGTGCCAGCAGCTCCAATAAGGCGGGAGGGCCGGTCGATGAGCAGTTCTTC.